The clone carrying this T cell receptor beta chain was seen more than once but under ten times. No antigen is known for it. TCRdb processed the 5' RACE reads anew with MiXCR; each CDR3 protein has one entry. The profile shows 1.5 million to 2 million distinct CDR3 sequences, about 32% of them singletons. There are 17 residues in the CDR3. The junction had 10 bases not matched to a gene; V was cut back by 4 bases and J by 0 bases. CDR1 is MGHRA, CDR2 YSYEKL, per germline. This record comes from a study of identical twins. Study observations and caveats: Shared out-of-frame alpha sequences (those common to twins) showed excess low generation probability. The study found that models underestimated out-of-frame TCR alpha sharing in monozygotic twins. Abundant cord blood beta clonotypes carried fewer insertions; memory repertoires showed none. In zero-insertion analyses, partial confounding could arise from invariant MAIT and iNKT cells.

The sequencing input was cord blood. This sequence was found in a newborn girl in good health. This rearrangement joins TRBV4-1 to TRBJ2-3, with 7 positions matching TRBD2. The CDR3 nucleotides are TGCGCCAGCAGCCTGCCCCCTACGGGAGGTAGCACAGATACGCAGTATTTT. Amino acids: CASSLPPTGGSTDTQYF.